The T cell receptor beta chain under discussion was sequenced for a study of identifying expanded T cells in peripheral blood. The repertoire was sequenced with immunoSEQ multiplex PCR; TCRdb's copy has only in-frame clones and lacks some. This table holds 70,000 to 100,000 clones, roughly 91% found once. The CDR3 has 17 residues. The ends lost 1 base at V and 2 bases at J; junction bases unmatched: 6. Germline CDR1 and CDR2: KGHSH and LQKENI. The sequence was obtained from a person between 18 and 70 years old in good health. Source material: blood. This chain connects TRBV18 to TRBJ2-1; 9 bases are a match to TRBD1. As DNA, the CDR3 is TGTGCCAGCTCACCACGCGTCCGGGACAGGGCCTACAATGAGCAGTTCTTC. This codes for CASSPRVRDRAYNEQFF.